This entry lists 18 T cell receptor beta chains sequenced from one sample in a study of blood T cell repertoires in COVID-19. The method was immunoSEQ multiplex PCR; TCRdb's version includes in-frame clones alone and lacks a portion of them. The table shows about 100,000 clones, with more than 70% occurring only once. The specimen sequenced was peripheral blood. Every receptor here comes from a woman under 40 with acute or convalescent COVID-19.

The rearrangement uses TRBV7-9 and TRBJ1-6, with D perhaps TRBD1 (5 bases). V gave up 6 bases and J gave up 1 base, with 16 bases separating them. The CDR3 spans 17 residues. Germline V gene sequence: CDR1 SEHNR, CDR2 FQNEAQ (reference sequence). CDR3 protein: CASSRAGGGSYNSPLHF. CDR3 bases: TGTGCCAGCAGTCGTGCTGGCGGGGGGTCCTATAATTCACCCCTCCACTTT.

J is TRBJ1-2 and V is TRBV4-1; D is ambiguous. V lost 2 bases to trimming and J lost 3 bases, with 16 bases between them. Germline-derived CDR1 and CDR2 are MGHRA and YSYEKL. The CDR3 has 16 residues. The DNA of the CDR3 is TGCGCCAGCAGCCAAAGCCGCGGCTTCACCGACTATGGCTACACCTTC. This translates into CASSQSRGFTDYGYTF.

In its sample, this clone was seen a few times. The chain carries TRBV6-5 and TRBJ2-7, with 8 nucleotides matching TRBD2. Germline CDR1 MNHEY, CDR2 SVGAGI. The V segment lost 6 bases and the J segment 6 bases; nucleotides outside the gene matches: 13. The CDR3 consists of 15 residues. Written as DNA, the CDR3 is TGTGCCAGCAGGGACGTCCGGGGGGGTCGAGCCGAGCAGTACTTC. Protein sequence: CASRDVRGGRAEQYF.

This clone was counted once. For the CDR3, the DNA is TGTGCCAGCAGTCCCTCGACAGGGGACTACGAGCAGTACTTC. Protein sequence: CASSPSTGDYEQYF. The V and J genes are TRBV27 and TRBJ2-7; 8 nucleotides agree with TRBD1. CDR3 length: 14 residues. In germline, CDR1 is MNHEY, CDR2 SMNVEV (reference sequence). V was clipped by 5 bases and J by 3 bases; unmatched bases: 6.

In DNA, the CDR3 is TGTGCCAGCAGGGGGGACACTAGAAGCGAAAAACTGTTTTTT. Its protein is CASRGDTRSEKLFF. The chain couples TRBV6-5 to TRBJ1-4, with a tentative D call TRBD1 (6 bases). Looked up from germline, CDR1 is MNHEY and CDR2 is SVGAGI. Trimming took 6 bases from V and 8 from J, leaving 16 bases between them. The CDR3 is 14 residues long.

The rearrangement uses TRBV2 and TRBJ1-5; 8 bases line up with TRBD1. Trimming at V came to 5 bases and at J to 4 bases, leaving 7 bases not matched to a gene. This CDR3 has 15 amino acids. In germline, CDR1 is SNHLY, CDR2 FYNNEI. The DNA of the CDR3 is TGTGCCAGCAGTCTCTCTACAGGGGGGAATCAGCCCCAGCATTTT. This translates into CASSLSTGGNQPQHF.

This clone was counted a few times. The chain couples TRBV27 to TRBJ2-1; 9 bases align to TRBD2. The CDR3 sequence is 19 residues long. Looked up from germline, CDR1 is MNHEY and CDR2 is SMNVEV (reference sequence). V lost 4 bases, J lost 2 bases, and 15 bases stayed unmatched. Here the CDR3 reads CASSWPSGGGAETYNEQFF. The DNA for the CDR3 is TGTGCCAGCAGTTGGCCGTCTGGCGGGGGGGCGGAAACCTACAATGAGCAGTTCTTC.

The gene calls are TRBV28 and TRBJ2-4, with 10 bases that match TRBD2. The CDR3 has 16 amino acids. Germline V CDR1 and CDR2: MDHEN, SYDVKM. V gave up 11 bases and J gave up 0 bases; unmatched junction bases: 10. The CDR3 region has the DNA TGTGCCTTGGCCACTAGCGGGGACCTAGCCAAAAACATTCAGTACTTC. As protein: CALATSGDLAKNIQYF.

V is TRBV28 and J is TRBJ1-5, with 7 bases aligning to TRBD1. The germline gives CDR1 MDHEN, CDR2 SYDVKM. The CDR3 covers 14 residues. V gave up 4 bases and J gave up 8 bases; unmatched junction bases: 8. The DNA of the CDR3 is TGTGCCAGCAGTTCCCACGACAGGGCGGAGCCCCAGCATTTT. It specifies CASSSHDRAEPQHF.

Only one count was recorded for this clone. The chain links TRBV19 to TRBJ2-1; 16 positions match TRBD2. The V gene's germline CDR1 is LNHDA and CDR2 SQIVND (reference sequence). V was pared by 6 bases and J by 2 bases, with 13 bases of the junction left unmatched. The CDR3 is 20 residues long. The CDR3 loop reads CASRPGTSGGAVRTYNEQFF. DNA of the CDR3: TGTGCCAGTAGGCCCGGGACTAGCGGGGGGGCCGTCAGGACCTACAATGAGCAGTTCTTC.

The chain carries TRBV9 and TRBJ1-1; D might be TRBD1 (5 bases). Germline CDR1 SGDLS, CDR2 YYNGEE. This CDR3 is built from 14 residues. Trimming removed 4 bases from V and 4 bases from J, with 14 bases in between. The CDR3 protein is CASSPRGGTTEAFF. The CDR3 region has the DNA TGTGCCAGCAGCCCCCGGGGGGGGACCACTGAAGCTTTCTTT.

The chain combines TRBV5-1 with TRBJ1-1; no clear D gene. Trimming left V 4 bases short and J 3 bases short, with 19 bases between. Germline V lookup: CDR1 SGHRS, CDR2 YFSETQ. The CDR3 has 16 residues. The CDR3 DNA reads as TGCGCCAGCAGCCCCCCGGGCGGGTCGGTTTACACTGAAGCTTTCTTT. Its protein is CASSPPGGSVYTEAFF.

CDR3: CSPIGERQYF. Here the CDR3 DNA reads TGCAGCCCTATCGGGGAGAGACAGTACTTC. The rearrangement links TRBV20-1 to TRBJ2-7; D possibly corresponds to TRBD2 (5 bases). CDR1 is DFQATT and CDR2 is SNEGSKA in the germline V gene (reference sequence). The CDR3 sequence is 10 residues long.

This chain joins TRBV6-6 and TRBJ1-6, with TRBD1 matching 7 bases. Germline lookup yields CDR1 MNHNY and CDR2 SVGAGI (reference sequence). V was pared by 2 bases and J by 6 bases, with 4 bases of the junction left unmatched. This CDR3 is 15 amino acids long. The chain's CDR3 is CASSYLDRANSPLHF. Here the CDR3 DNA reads TGTGCCAGCAGTTACCTTGACAGGGCTAATTCACCCCTCCACTTT.

CDR3 sequence (DNA): TGCAGCGGCATGGGGGGCGGGGAGCTGTTTTTT. Translation gives CSGMGGGELFF. The rearrangement joins TRBV29-1 to TRBJ2-2, with D perhaps TRBD2 (6 bases). With 7 bases removed from V and 7 bases from J, the gap between germline ends came to 10 bases. The CDR3 covers 11 residues. Germline values: CDR1 SQVTM, CDR2 ANQGSEA.

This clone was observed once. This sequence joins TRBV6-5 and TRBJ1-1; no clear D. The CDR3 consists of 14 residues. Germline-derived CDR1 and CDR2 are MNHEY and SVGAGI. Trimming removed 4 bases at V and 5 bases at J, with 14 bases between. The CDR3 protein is CASSLSRSLTEAFF. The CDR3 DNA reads TGTGCCAGCAGTTTGAGTCGATCTCTTACTGAAGCTTTCTTT.

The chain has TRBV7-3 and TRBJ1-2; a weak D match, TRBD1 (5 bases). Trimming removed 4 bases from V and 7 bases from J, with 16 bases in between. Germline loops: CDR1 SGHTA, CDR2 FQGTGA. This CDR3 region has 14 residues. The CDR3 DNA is TGTGCCAGCAGCTCGAGGGGAGGGGCTGGTGGCTACACCTTC. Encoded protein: CASSSRGGAGGYTF.

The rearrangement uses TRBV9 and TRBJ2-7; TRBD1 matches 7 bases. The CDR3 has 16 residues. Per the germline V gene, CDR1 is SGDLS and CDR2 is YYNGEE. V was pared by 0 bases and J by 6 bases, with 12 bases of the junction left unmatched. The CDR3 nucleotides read TGTGCCAGCAGCGTAGGATCTCCTGGACAGGCTGGCGAGCAGTACTTC. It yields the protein CASSVGSPGQAGEQYF.